The text below deals with one T cell receptor (beta chain). Its antigen remains unidentified. This sample was included in a study of PD-1 blockade in classical Hodgkin lymphoma. TCRdb keeps only in-frame clones here, not all; method: immunoSEQ multiplex PCR. The table includes around 13,000 clones, about 88% detected once. General study findings and limits: Newly diagnosed patients reportedly had lower baseline TCR diversity than healthy donors. Newly diagnosed patients had diversity similar to the baseline diversity of complete responders. CD4+ TCR diversity, unlike CD8+, rose significantly by C4D1.

Specified time point: cycle 4 day 1 (C4D1), after about 6 weeks of nivolumab. Every one of the patients relapsed after autologous stem cell transplantation (brentuximab vedotin exposure was variable). Purification of CD4+ T cells from thawed PBMCs was performed via magnetic negative selection. The germline V gene encodes CDR1 SGHNT and CDR2 YYREEE (reference sequence). Trimming left V 4 bases short and J 0 bases short, with 8 bases between. The CDR3 loop spans 14 amino acids. This chain uses TRBV5-4 with TRBJ1-3; perhaps TRBD1 as D (5 bases). This specimen was CD4+ T cells from blood, taken before the fourth cycle of nivolumab. The source is a human donor with classical Hodgkin lymphoma. This CDR3 is CASSHRTSGNTIYF. The CDR3 DNA reads TGTGCCAGCAGCCACAGGACCTCTGGAAACACCATATATTTT.